The TCR beta chain under discussion was sequenced for a study of beta chain features in type 1 diabetes. The CDR3 sequence is 16 residues long. Deletions cut 0 bases from V and 2 bases from J, with 11 bases between. Germline V gene lookup returns CDR1 SGHRS and CDR2 YFSETQ. Sequencing targeted expressed TCRB transcripts, as all isolated RNA had been reverse transcribed. The assay was immunoSEQ multiplex PCR, and TCRdb's table has in-frame clones only and misses some. Seen here are 450,000 or so clones, more than 9.5% observed once, and the top ten hold over 0.035%. The sample was naive CD4+ T cells from blood. This chain connects TRBV5-1 to TRBJ2-2; possibly TRBD1 for D (5 bases). The receptor was derived from a woman aged 18 to 35 in good health. The CDR3 reads CASSLVAGINTGELFF. In DNA form, the CDR3 reads TGCGCCAGCAGCTTGGTGGCAGGGATCAACACCGGGGAGCTGTTTTTT.